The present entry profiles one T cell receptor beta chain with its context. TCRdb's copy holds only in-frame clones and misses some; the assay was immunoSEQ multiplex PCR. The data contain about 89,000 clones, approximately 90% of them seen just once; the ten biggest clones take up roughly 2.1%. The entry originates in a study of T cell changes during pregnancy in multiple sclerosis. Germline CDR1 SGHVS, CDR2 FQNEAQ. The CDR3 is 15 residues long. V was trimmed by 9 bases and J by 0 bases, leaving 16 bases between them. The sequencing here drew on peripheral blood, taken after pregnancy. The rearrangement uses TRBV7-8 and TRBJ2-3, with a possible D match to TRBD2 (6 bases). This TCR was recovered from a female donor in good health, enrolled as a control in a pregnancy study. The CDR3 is CASSRGGISTDTQYF. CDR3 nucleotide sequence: TGTGCCAGTTCGAGGGGCGGGATTAGCACAGATACGCAGTATTTT. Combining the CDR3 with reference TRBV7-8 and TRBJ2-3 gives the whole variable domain GAGVSQSPRYKVAKRGQDVALRCDPISGHVSLFWYQQALGQGPEFLTYFQNEAQLDKSGLPSDRFFAERPEGSVSTLKIQRTQQEDSAVYLCASSRGGISTDTQYFGPGTRLTVL.